What follows are 14 T cell receptor beta chains derived from one specimen sequenced in a study of cytomegalovirus exposure and HLA in healthy donors. TCRdb keeps only in-frame clones here, not all; method: immunoSEQ multiplex PCR. The sample includes approximately 200,000 clones, 84% seen only once; the top ten take 10% to 15%. Sequenced material: PBMCs. Receptors were obtained from a woman under 40 in good health and CMV-seropositive.

This clone was seen only once. CDR3 sequence (DNA): TGTGCCAGCAGCGCAACCTCACTCAAAACTGGCACCGGGGAGCTGTTTTTT. Amino acid sequence: CASSATSLKTGTGELFF. The chain links TRBV9 to TRBJ2-2; no clear D. This CDR3 has 17 residues. V dropped 3 bases and J dropped 4 bases, with 19 bases sitting between them. CDR1 is SGDLS and CDR2 is YYNGEE in the germline V gene.

The chain has TRBV6-1 and TRBJ2-1, with 7 nucleotides matching TRBD1. Germline V gene lookup returns CDR1 MNHNS and CDR2 SASEGT. The CDR3 length is 15 residues. V was pared by 10 bases and J by 8 bases, with 17 bases of the junction left unmatched. The CDR3 DNA reads as TGTGCCATCCGCGACGTGCGACAGGGCGTAGATGAGCAGTTCTTC. Amino acid sequence: CAIRDVRQGVDEQFF.

V usage is TRBV11-2 and J usage is TRBJ2-2, with TRBD2 identical over 12 bases. The CDR3 has 19 amino acids. Trimming removed 3 bases from V and 5 bases from J; junction bases left unmatched: 13. Germline V gene data show CDR1 as SGHAT and CDR2 as FQNNGV. Written as DNA, the CDR3 is TGTGCCAGCAGCTTTCGGGGACTAGCGGGTCCGGAACTTACCGGGGAGCTGTTTTTT. As protein: CASSFRGLAGPELTGELFF.

This sequence joins TRBV6-5 and TRBJ2-7; D is unclear. The CDR3 runs 13 residues. V lost 0 bases and J 1 base, leaving 4 bases between the germline ends. Per the germline V gene, CDR1 is MNHEY and CDR2 is SVGAGI. CDR3 protein: CASSYSASYEQYF. The CDR3 region has the DNA TGTGCCAGCAGTTACTCAGCTTCCTACGAGCAGTACTTC.

This chain uses TRBV7-2 with TRBJ2-1, with D possibly matching TRBD2 (5 bases). This CDR3 is built from 15 residues. Deletions cut 1 base from V and 8 bases from J, with 15 bases between. Looked up from germline, CDR1 is SGHTA and CDR2 is FQGNSA. The DNA of the CDR3 is TGTGCCAGCAGCTTAGTCGTGGGAGACGGAGATGAGCAGTTCTTC. This encodes CASSLVVGDGDEQFF.

The chain is built from TRBV28 and TRBJ2-7; D is unresolved. Trimming pared 7 bases from V and 2 bases from J, leaving 6 bases between. Germline CDR1 MDHEN, CDR2 SYDVKM. The CDR3 is 11 residues long. The CDR3 DNA follows: TGTGCCAGCATCAGTACCTACGAGCAGTACTTC. Translated: CASISTYEQYF.

This sequence joins TRBV27 and TRBJ1-5, with no clear D. This CDR3 contains 14 residues. The V end lost 2 bases, the J end lost 3 bases, and 8 bases lay between the germline ends. Per the germline V gene, CDR1 is MNHEY and CDR2 is SMNVEV (reference sequence). The CDR3 DNA is TGTGCCAGCAGTTTAAGCGGGGTCAATCAGCCCCAGCATTTT. Protein sequence: CASSLSGVNQPQHF.

The genes are TRBV27 and TRBJ2-7; 8 bases fit TRBD1. CDR1 is MNHEY and CDR2 is SMNVEV in the germline V gene (reference sequence). V lost 3 bases, J lost 6 bases, and 10 bases stayed unmatched. This CDR3 contains 15 residues. The DNA for the CDR3 is TGTGCCAGCAGTTTTGAGGGCAGGGGGCGCAGCGAGCAGTACTTC. Translation: CASSFEGRGRSEQYF.

The chain combines TRBV5-6 with TRBJ1-5; D ambiguous. CDR1 SGHDT and CDR2 YYEEEE come from the germline V gene. V shed 0 bases and J shed 5 bases, with 6 bases lying between them. CDR3 length: 13 amino acids. Here the CDR3 DNA reads TGTGCCAGCAGCTTGGGGGCAGATCAGCCCCAGCATTTT. Translation: CASSLGADQPQHF.

The J gene is TRBJ1-5, the V gene TRBV15; D call uncertain. CDR1 and CDR2 from the germline V gene are LNHNV and YYDKDF (reference sequence). CDR3 size: 16 residues. With 2 bases removed from V and 4 bases from J, the gap between germline ends came to 15 bases. This CDR3 reads CATSRSLFGGNQPQHF. CDR3 in DNA: TGTGCCACCAGCAGATCCTTATTTGGAGGAAATCAGCCCCAGCATTTT.

V gene TRBV28 combines with J gene TRBJ1-1; weak D call: TRBD1 (5 bases). V lost 3 bases and J 5 bases, leaving 16 bases between the germline ends. CDR3 length: 15 residues. Germline CDR1 MDHEN, CDR2 SYDVKM. CDR3 sequence reads: CASSFIQGLGTEAFF. DNA of the CDR3: TGTGCCAGCAGTTTTATTCAGGGTTTGGGGACTGAAGCTTTCTTT.

This chain links TRBV5-6 with TRBJ1-5, with TRBD1 matching 9 bases. The CDR3 length is 14 residues. V shed 4 bases and J 4 bases; nucleotides not matched to a gene: 3. Looked up from germline, CDR1 is SGHDT and CDR2 is YYEEEE. CDR3 protein: CASSPGQGNQPQHF. The CDR3 DNA reads TGTGCCAGCAGCCCGGGACAGGGTAATCAGCCCCAGCATTTT.

The rearrangement links TRBV7-2 to TRBJ1-2; D unresolved. The CDR3 extends over 12 amino acids. The ends were cut back, 3 bases at V and 7 bases at J, with 9 bases in the middle. Germline V gene sequence: CDR1 SGHTA, CDR2 FQGNSA. The CDR3 nucleotides read TGTGCCAGCAGCTTTGCGTCTAGTGGCTACACCTTC. The encoded protein is CASSFASSGYTF.

The gene calls are TRBV27 and TRBJ1-1; D perhaps matches TRBD1 (6 bases). CDR3 length: 13 residues. The germline gives CDR1 MNHEY, CDR2 SMNVEV (reference sequence). V lost 7 bases, J lost 9 bases, and 18 bases lay in between. This chain's CDR3 is CASNAREDSQAFF. In nucleotides, the CDR3 is TGTGCCAGCAACGCCCGGGAGGACAGCCAAGCTTTCTTT.